Reported below is one T cell receptor (beta chain). As yet, its antigen is unknown. These data belong to a study of graft-versus-host responses after intestinal transplantation. Intraepithelial and lamina propria lymphocytes were isolated from graft specimens. V lost 5 bases and J 8 bases, leaving 21 bases between the germline ends. Germline V gene sequence: CDR1 MDHEN, CDR2 SYDVKM. CDR3 length: 16 residues. Whole-study findings and limits: Recipient marrow harbored GvH clones, some of which surfaced first in ileum or blood.

Repertoires were generated with immunoSEQ multiplex PCR, while TCRdb's copy carries only in-frame clones and drops some. The data contain 6,500 to 10,000 clones, about 74% of them singletons. The source material was ileum tissue, sampled 494 days after intestinal transplant. The receptor comes from a human patient who received an intestinal transplant, so some T cells may come from the graft donor. The chain links TRBV28 to TRBJ1-4; a weak D match, TRBD1 (6 bases). The CDR3 here is CASSPPQGRVEEKLFF. The CDR3, as DNA: TGTGCCAGCAGTCCTCCACAGGGAAGGGTAGAAGAAAAACTGTTTTTT.